A single count supports the clone carrying this T cell receptor (beta chain). This sample stems from a study of blood T cell repertoires in COVID-19. As handled by the study authors: Reference gene primers were amplified, and this amplification served to estimate nucleated cell counts. The assay was immunoSEQ multiplex PCR, and TCRdb's table has in-frame clones only and misses some. Clone size and the V and J calls come from that table; the DNA yielded D and trimming. The sample records approximately 300,000 clones, roughly 90% being singletons. Germline assignment: CDR1 MNHEY and CDR2 SVGAGI. The CDR3 is made up of 14 amino acids. Trimming removed 6 bases from V and 4 bases from J, with 15 bases in between.

The rearrangement joins TRBV6-5 to TRBJ2-5; tentatively, D is TRBD2 (6 bases). This receptor was obtained from a woman between 25 and 40 years old with COVID-19, enrolled during active disease. The sample comprised peripheral blood. The CDR3 bases are TGTGCCAGCAGGAGGGACTTTTCTCGAGAGACCCAGTACTTC. This translates into CASRRDFSRETQYF.